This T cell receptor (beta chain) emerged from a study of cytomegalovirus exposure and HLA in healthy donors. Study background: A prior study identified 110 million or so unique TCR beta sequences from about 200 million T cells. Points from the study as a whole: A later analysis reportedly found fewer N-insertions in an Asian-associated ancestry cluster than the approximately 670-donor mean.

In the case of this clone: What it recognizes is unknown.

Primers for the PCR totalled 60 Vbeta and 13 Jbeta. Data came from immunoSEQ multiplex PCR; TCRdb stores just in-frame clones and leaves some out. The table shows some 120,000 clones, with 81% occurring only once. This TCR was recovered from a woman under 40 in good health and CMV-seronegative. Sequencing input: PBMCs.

CDR3 amino acids: CASSYGGRNTDTQYF. CDR3 in DNA: TGTGCCAGCAGTTACGGCGGGAGGAACACAGATACGCAGTATTTT. The J gene is TRBJ2-3, the V gene TRBV6-5; 8 positions match TRBD2. CDR1 and CDR2 from the germline V gene are MNHEY and SVGAGI. The CDR3 runs to 15 residues. J gave up 2 bases and V 2 bases, and 3 bases lay outside the gene matches.